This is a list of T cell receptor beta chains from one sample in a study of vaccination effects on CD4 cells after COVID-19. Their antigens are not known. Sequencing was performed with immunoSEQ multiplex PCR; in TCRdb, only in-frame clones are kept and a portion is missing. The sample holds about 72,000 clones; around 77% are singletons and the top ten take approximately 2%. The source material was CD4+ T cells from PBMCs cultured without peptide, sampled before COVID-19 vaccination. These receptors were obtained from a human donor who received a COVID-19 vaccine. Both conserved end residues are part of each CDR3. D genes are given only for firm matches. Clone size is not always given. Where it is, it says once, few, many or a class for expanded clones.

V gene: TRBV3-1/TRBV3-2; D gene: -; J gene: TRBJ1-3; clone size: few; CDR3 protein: CASSRSGAAPGNTIYF; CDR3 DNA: TGTGCCAGCAGCCGCAGTGGGGCAGCTCCCGGAAACACCATATATTTT
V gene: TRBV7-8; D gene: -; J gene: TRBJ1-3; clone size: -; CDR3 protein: CASSPTVFSGNTIYF; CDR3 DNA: TGTGCCAGCAGCCCAACGGTGTTCTCTGGAAACACCATATATTTT
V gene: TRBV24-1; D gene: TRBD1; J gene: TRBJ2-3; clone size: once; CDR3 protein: CATSVPLGDRVTDTQYF; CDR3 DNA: TGTGCCACCAGTGTCCCTTTGGGGGACAGGGTAACAGATACGCAGTATTTT
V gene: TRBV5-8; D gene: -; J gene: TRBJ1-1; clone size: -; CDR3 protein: CASPVLVGTGSPTEAFF; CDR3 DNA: TGTGCCAGCCCAGTCTTGGTCGGGACGGGCAGCCCCACTGAAGCTTTCTTT
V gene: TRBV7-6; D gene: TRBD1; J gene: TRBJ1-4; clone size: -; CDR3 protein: CASSSRQGGSEKLFF; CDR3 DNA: TGTGCCAGCAGCAGCCGACAGGGCGGGAGTGAAAAACTGTTTTTT
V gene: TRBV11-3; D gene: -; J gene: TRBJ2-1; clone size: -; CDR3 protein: CASSPTGSSYNEQFF; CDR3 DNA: TGTGCCAGCAGCCCCACAGGGAGCTCCTACAATGAGCAGTTCTTC
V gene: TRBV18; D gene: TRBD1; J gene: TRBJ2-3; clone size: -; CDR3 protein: CASSLSGTGGSDTQYF; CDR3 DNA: TGTGCCAGCTCACTCTCCGGGACAGGGGGCTCAGATACGCAGTATTTT
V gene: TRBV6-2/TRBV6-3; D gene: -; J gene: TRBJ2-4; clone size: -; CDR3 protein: CASSGTRVLENIQYF; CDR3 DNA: TGTGCCAGCAGCGGGACAAGGGTTCTGGAAAACATTCAGTACTTC
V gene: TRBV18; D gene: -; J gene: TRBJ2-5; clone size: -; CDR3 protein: CASRTQRGETQYF; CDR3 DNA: TGTGCCAGCAGGACCCAACGTGGGGAGACCCAGTACTTC
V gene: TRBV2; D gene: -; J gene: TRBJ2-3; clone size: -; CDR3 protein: CASSVLSDTQYF; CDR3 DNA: TGTGCCAGCAGTGTATTATCGGATACGCAGTATTTT